The table lists the clone carrying this T cell receptor (beta chain) with a few counts. This entry comes from a study of spatial heterogeneity in lung cancer. There are 12 residues in the CDR3. In germline, CDR1 is GTSNPN, CDR2 SVGIG (reference sequence). V lost 1 base, J lost 7 bases, and 10 bases lay in between. Regarding time point: sample taken at primary tumor resection. Sequencing covered unsorted whole RNA taken from tumor, nontumor lung or frozen PBMC. TCRdb reprocessed the 5' RACE reads with MiXCR, giving one entry per CDR3 protein. The table lists around 66,000 distinct CDR3 sequences, under 7.5% of them singletons.

The TCR originated in a female donor with early-stage non-small cell lung cancer. The source was PBMCs, collected at surgery. J is TRBJ2-5 and V is TRBV30; D gene ambiguous. CDR3 in amino acids: CAWSAIPWTQYF. CDR3 DNA: TGTGCCTGGAGTGCCATTCCATGGACCCAGTACTTC.